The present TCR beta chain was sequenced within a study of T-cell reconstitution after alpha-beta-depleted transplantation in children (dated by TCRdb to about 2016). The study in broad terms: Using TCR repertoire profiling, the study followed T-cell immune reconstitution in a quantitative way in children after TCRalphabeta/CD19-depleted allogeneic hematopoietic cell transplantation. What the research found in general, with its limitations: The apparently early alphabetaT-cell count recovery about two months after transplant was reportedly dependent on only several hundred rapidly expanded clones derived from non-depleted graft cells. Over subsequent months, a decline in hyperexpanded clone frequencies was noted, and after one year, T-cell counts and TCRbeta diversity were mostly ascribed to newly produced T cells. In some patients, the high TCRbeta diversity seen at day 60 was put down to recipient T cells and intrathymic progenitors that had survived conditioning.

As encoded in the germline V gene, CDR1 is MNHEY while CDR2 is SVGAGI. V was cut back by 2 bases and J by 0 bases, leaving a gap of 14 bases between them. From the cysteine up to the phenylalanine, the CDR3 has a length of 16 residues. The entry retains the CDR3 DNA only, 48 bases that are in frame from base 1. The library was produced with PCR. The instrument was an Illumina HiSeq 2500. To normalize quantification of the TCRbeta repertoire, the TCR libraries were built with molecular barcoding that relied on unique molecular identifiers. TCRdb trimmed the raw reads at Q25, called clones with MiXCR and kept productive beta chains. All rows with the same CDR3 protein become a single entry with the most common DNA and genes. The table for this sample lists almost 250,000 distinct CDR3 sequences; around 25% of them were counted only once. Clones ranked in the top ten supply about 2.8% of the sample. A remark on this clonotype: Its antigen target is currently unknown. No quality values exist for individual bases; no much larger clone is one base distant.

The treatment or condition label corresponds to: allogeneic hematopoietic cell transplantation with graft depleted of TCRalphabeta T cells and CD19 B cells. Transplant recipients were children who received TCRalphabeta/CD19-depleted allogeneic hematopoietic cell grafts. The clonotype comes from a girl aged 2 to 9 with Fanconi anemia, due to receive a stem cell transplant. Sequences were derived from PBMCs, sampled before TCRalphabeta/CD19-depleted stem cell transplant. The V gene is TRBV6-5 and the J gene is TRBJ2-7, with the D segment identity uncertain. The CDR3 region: CASSYSEVLSSYEQYF. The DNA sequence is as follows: TGTGCCAGCAGTTACAGTGAGGTCTTGAGCTCCTACGAGCAGTACTTC.